The present T cell receptor (beta chain) was sequenced within a study of blood T cell repertoires in COVID-19. Trimming cost V 6 bases and J 1 base; bases outside gene matches: 7. The CDR3 runs to 15 residues. The germline V gene has CDR1 SNHLY and CDR2 FYNNEI. Sequencing was performed with immunoSEQ multiplex PCR; in TCRdb, only in-frame clones are kept and a portion is missing. The table has about 100,000 clones, about 85% seen once; the top ten hold less than 2%. This chain links TRBV2 with TRBJ2-5; 8 bases are shared with TRBD1. The clonotype was recovered from an older woman with active or convalescent COVID-19. The specimen sequenced was peripheral blood. The CDR3 spells CASRGQGTGQETQYF. CDR3 bases: TGTGCCAGCAGGGGCCAAGGGACAGGCCAAGAGACCCAGTACTTC.